This TCR beta chain was obtained from a study of technical replicates of blood from several donors. V was clipped by 3 bases and J by 2 bases, with 7 bases between them. CDR3 size: 13 residues. Germline V gives CDR1 LNHDA, CDR2 SQIVND (reference sequence). Using immunoSEQ multiplex PCR, the repertoire was profiled, and TCRdb retains in-frame clones only, with some absent. The data contain 55,000 to 75,000 clones, roughly 95% of them singletons. What was sequenced was PBMCs. The chain combines TRBV19 with TRBJ1-1; unclear D gene. The clonotype was recovered from a human donor in good health. Some clones in this sample may be carry-over from other donors' samples. Here the CDR3 DNA reads TGTGCCAGTAGTATTAACAGCAACACTGAAGCTTTCTTT. Protein: CASSINSNTEAFF. The entire variable domain, with the rest obtained from reference TRBV19 and TRBJ1-1, is as follows: DGGITQSPKYLFRKEGQNVTLSCEQNLNHDAMYWYRQDPGQGLRLIYYSQIVNDFQKGDIAEGYSVSREKKESFPLTVTSAQKNPTAFYLCASSINSNTEAFFGQGTRLTVV.